These 21 T cell receptor beta chains originate from one sample sequenced in a study of shared T cell receptors in the human thymus. The data were produced by immunoSEQ multiplex PCR, yet TCRdb's version contains in-frame clones alone and is incomplete. The data contain 630,000 or so clones, 70% to 90% of them singletons. The same sample was also used in a study of human thymus T cells.

The sample consisted of thymocytes. The receptors originated from a boy under three years old with a congenital heart defect.

A single count supports this clone. The chain couples TRBV6-4 to TRBJ1-2; TRBD1 matches at 7 bases. The CDR3 contains 14 residues. In germline, CDR1 is MRHNA, CDR2 SNTAGT. J gave up 6 bases and V 3 bases, and 7 bases lay outside the gene matches. CDR3: CASSESQGRNGYTF. CDR3 DNA: TGTGCCAGCAGTGAGTCACAGGGGCGCAATGGCTACACCTTC.

The chain employs TRBV28 and TRBJ2-7; D unresolved. The V gene's germline CDR1 is MDHEN and CDR2 SYDVKM. Trimming removed 4 bases from V and 2 bases from J, with 12 bases in between. The CDR3 sequence is 14 residues long. This CDR3 reads CASSWSSAPYEQYF. CDR3 bases: TGTGCCAGCAGTTGGTCGAGCGCACCCTACGAGCAGTACTTC.

This chain joins TRBV9 and TRBJ1-6; D is uncertain. Trimming removed 2 bases from V and 11 bases from J, with 8 bases in between. CDR1 and CDR2 from the germline V gene are SGDLS and YYNGEE. This CDR3 has 12 amino acids. The CDR3, as DNA: TGTGCCAGCAGCGTGGACGGGACACCCCTCCACTTT. Encoded protein: CASSVDGTPLHF.

The V gene is TRBV30, the J gene TRBJ2-3; 11 bases map to TRBD2. Trimming removed 0 bases from V and 1 base from J; junction bases left unmatched: 3. Germline CDR1 reads GTSNPN; CDR2 reads SVGIG (reference sequence). This CDR3 region has 16 residues. DNA for the CDR3: TGTGCCTGGAGTGTACTAGCGGGAGACGGCACAGATACGCAGTATTTT. Protein product: CAWSVLAGDGTDTQYF. Drawing the rest from reference TRBV30 and TRBJ2-3, the complete variable domain is SQTIHQWPATLVQPVGSPLSLECTVEGTSNPNLYWYRQAAGRGLQLLFYSVGIGQISSEVPQNLSASRPQDRQFILSSKKLLLSDSGFYLCAWSVLAGDGTDTQYFGPGTRLTVL.

The chain carries TRBV14 and TRBJ1-1, with 8 bases fitting TRBD1. V gave up 0 bases and J gave up 4 bases; unmatched junction bases: 7. Germline CDR1 and CDR2: SGHDN and FVKESK. The CDR3 is 16 amino acids. DNA for the CDR3: TGTGCCAGCAGCCAAGATTTTACAGGGGGAAGCACTGAAGCTTTCTTT. As protein: CASSQDFTGGSTEAFF.

The V call is TRBV21-1, the J call TRBJ2-7; the table gives TRBD1 as D, unverified against the DNA. TRBV21-1 is reported as a pseudogene. This CDR3 contains 11 residues. The chain's CDR3 is CASSQSYEQYF. The CDR3 nucleotides are TGTGCCAGCAGCCAATCCTACGAGCAGTACTTC.

V gene TRBV29-1 combines with J gene TRBJ2-3, with D perhaps matching TRBD2 (5 bases). The germline V gene has CDR1 SQVTM and CDR2 ANQGSEA. The CDR3 has 12 amino acids. V was trimmed by 7 bases and J by 8 bases, leaving 16 bases between them. CDR3 nucleotide sequence: TGCAGCGCCCCTACCCTGGCGGGTACGCAGTATTTT. Residues: CSAPTLAGTQYF.

The V call is TRBV7-6, the J call TRBJ2-1, with a tentative D call TRBD1 (6 bases). The germline V gene encodes CDR1 SGHVS and CDR2 FNYEAQ. This CDR3 is built from 18 residues. Trimming left V 3 bases short and J 3 bases short, with 21 bases between. The CDR3 coding sequence is TGTGCCAGCAGCTTGTTCGACAGGCCAAGGGGGTACTACAATGAGCAGTTCTTC. Its protein is CASSLFDRPRGYYNEQFF.

The rearrangement links TRBV4-1 to TRBJ2-2; 8 positions match TRBD1. CDR1 is MGHRA, CDR2 YSYEKL, per germline. V shed 3 bases and J 3 bases; nucleotides not matched to a gene: 9. The CDR3 loop spans 17 amino acids. As DNA, the CDR3 is TGCGCCAGCAGCCAGATAAGACAGGGGTTCGACACCGGGGAGCTGTTTTTT. It translates to CASSQIRQGFDTGELFF.

The chain recombines TRBV2 with TRBJ1-2; D uncertain. This CDR3 is built from 12 residues. V was clipped by 7 bases and J by 4 bases, with 10 bases between them. CDR1 is SNHLY, CDR2 FYNNEI, per germline. The CDR3 region is CASTGVVYGYTF. CDR3 nucleotides: TGTGCCAGCACCGGTGTTGTCTATGGCTACACCTTC.

The V call is TRBV7-2, the J call TRBJ1-4; maybe TRBD1 (6 bases). Germline CDR1 and CDR2: SGHTA and FQGNSA. The CDR3 is made up of 15 amino acids. The V end lost 5 bases, the J end lost 5 bases, and 15 bases lay between the germline ends. The CDR3 sequence is CASSTTGWGNEKLFF. In DNA form, the CDR3 reads TGTGCCAGCAGCACTACAGGGTGGGGGAATGAAAAACTGTTTTTT. The whole variable domain, remainder taken from reference TRBV7-2 and TRBJ1-4, is GAGVSQSPSNKVTEKGKDVELRCDPISGHTALYWYRQSLGQGLEFLIYFQGNSAPDKSGLPSDRFSAERTGGSVSTLTIQRTQQEDSAVYLCASSTTGWGNEKLFFGSGTQLSVL.

V is TRBV28 and J is TRBJ1-5, with a tentative D call TRBD1 (6 bases). Germline CDR1 reads MDHEN; CDR2 reads SYDVKM. The CDR3 has 14 amino acids. The germline V and J ends were trimmed by 5 bases and 3 bases, with 11 bases remaining between them. CDR3 protein: CASSRTVDNQPQHF. As DNA, the CDR3 is TGTGCCAGCAGTCGGACAGTTGACAATCAGCCCCAGCATTTT.

CDR3 nucleotide sequence: TGTGCCAGCAGCTCCCAGACTAGCGTCAGGGACAATGAGCAGTTCTTC. This encodes CASSSQTSVRDNEQFF. The chain recombines TRBV11-2 with TRBJ2-1, with 8 bases fitting TRBD2. This CDR3 has 16 residues. V lost 4 bases and J lost 5; bases outside the gene matches: 10. The germline V gene has CDR1 SGHAT and CDR2 FQNNGV.

The V and J genes are TRBV4-3 and TRBJ1-1, with 10 positions matching TRBD1. The CDR3 runs to 19 residues. V was pared by 3 bases and J by 5 bases, with 18 bases of the junction left unmatched. Germline CDR1 is LGHNA and CDR2 is YSLEER. This CDR3 is CASSHLTGGAGPRKTEAFF. The CDR3 DNA is TGCGCCAGCAGCCACTTGACAGGGGGCGCAGGGCCCCGTAAGACTGAAGCTTTCTTT.

The chain recombines TRBV19 with TRBJ2-2; 8 nucleotides agree with TRBD1. The V gene's germline CDR1 is LNHDA and CDR2 SQIVND (reference sequence). This CDR3 spans 16 amino acids. Trimming took 3 bases from V and 3 from J; bases not matched to a gene: 6. Written as DNA, the CDR3 is TGTGCCAGTAGTATGTCCGGGACAGGACACACCGGGGAGCTGTTTTTT. Protein: CASSMSGTGHTGELFF.

The gene calls are TRBV6-1 and TRBJ2-7, with TRBD1 as a possible D gene (6 bases). This CDR3 is 14 amino acids long. The V end was cut by 5 bases, the J end by 1 base, with 12 bases between. The germline CDR1 and CDR2 sequences are MNHNS and SASEGT. The CDR3 DNA reads as TGTGCCAGCAGTCCGGGACACCGATCCTACGAGCAGTACTTC. Translated: CASSPGHRSYEQYF.

The J gene is TRBJ2-5, the V gene TRBV13, with 13 nucleotides matching TRBD2. The V gene's germline CDR1 is PRHDT and CDR2 FYEKMQ (reference sequence). The CDR3 length is 17 residues. V gave up 1 base and J gave up 4 bases; unmatched junction bases: 6. CDR3 in amino acids: CASSLARTSGRRETQYF. The CDR3 DNA is TGTGCCAGCAGCTTAGCCCGGACTAGCGGGAGAAGAGAGACCCAGTACTTC.

This sequence joins TRBV4-1 and TRBJ1-6, with D possibly TRBD1 on 6 matching bases. The germline gives CDR1 MGHRA, CDR2 YSYEKL. The length of the CDR3 is 14 residues. With 3 bases removed from V and 7 bases from J, the gap between germline ends came to 10 bases. The DNA of the CDR3 is TGCGCCAGCAGCCATCGGGACATCAATTCACCCCTCCACTTT. Encoded protein: CASSHRDINSPLHF.

J is TRBJ1-2 and V is TRBV5-1; the match to TRBD1 covers 7 bases. Germline V gene lookup returns CDR1 SGHRS and CDR2 YFSETQ. J gave up 2 bases and V 0 bases, and 4 bases lay outside the gene matches. The CDR3 is 15 amino acids. CDR3 loop: CASSLAGQRNYGYTF. CDR3 coding DNA: TGCGCCAGCAGCTTGGCGGGACAGCGGAACTATGGCTACACCTTC.

The chain carries TRBV7-3 and TRBJ2-1; 8 bases match TRBD1. V was pared by 4 bases and J by 6 bases, with 11 bases of the junction left unmatched. The CDR3 contains 16 residues. CDR1 is SGHTA and CDR2 is FQGTGA in the germline V gene. As DNA, the CDR3 is TGTGCCAGCAGCTCTGACCAGGGGGCGCGATTCAATGAGCAGTTCTTC. Protein: CASSSDQGARFNEQFF.

A few counts support this clone. This chain joins TRBV7-2 and TRBJ2-5; TRBD2 matches 11 bases. Unmatched junction bases numbered 7, after V lost 3 bases and J lost 1 base. The CDR3 runs to 17 residues. The V gene's germline CDR1 is SGHTA and CDR2 FQGNSA. The CDR3 DNA is TGTGCCAGCAGCTTTAGCGGGGGGGCCTGGGGCCAAGAGACCCAGTACTTC. This translates into CASSFSGGAWGQETQYF.